This is a list of T cell receptor beta chains from one sample in a study of glioma-infiltrating T cells. TCRdb independently ran MiXCR on the multiplex PCR reads; one entry per CDR3 protein. The sample shows 150,000 to 200,000 distinct CDR3 sequences, over 25% of them seen only once. The sequenced sample consisted of glioma tissue, nonneoplastic brain tissue, or PBMCs (not recorded which). The receptors were gathered from a human donor with low-grade glioma or glioblastoma, undergoing nonglioma brain surgery, or in good health (not recorded which). Each CDR3 is given with its conserved first and last residue. The D gene is left open where the match is weak. Only some rows state a clone size, as once, few, many or a class for expanded clones.

J gene,clone size,V gene,CDR3 length,D gene,CDR3 protein,CDR3 DNA
TRBJ2-7,.,TRBV7-9,14,.,CASSPPREPYEQYF,TGTGCCAGCAGCCCGCCTCGGGAGCCCTACGAGCAGTACTTC
TRBJ2-7,many,TRBV20-1,15,TRBD1,CSAFPGQGGRYEQYF,TGCAGTGCTTTTCCCGGACAGGGGGGTAGGTACGAGCAGTACTTC
TRBJ2-1,.,TRBV3-1,15,TRBD1,CASSQARGTDNEQLF,TGTGCCAGCAGCCAAGCGAGGGGGACAGACAATGAGCAGTTATTC
TRBJ1-2,many,TRBV7-9,14,.,CASSSRQGDYGYTF,TGTGCCAGCAGTTCCAGGCAGGGAGACTATGGCTACACCTTC
TRBJ2-1,.,TRBV4-1,15,.,CASSRLEDFYNEQFF,TGCGCCAGCAGCCGTCTAGAGGACTTTTACAATGAGCAGTTCTTC
TRBJ2-7,many,TRBV7-9,13,TRBD1,CASSRGQYYEQYF,TGTGCCAGCAGCCGGGGACAGTACTACGAGCAGTACTTC
TRBJ1-1,.,TRBV5-6,16,.,CASSLVSGAVGTEAFF,TGTGCCAGCAGCTTGGTCTCGGGTGCGGTTGGCACTGAAGCTTTCTTT
TRBJ2-3,.,TRBV18,15,.,CASSPVGSSTDTQYF,TGTGCCAGCTCACCAGTAGGCTCTAGCACAGATACGCAGTATTTT
TRBJ2-1,many,TRBV7-2,14,TRBD2,CASGTSGSYNEQFF,TGTGCCAGCGGGACTAGCGGATCCTACAATGAGCAGTTCTTC
TRBJ2-7,many,TRBV7-2,16,TRBD2,CASSLVGGTSEYEQYF,TGTGCCAGCAGCTTAGTTGGTGGGACTAGCGAGTACGAGCAGTACTTC
TRBJ1-2,many,TRBV4-1,15,TRBD1,CASSHPRQGGWGYTF,TGCGCCAGCAGCCACCCTAGACAGGGTGGTTGGGGCTACACCTTC
TRBJ2-5,few,TRBV5-4,16,TRBD1,CASSTLRTGEQETQYF,TGTGCCAGCAGCACCTTACGGACAGGGGAACAAGAGACCCAGTACTTC
TRBJ2-2,.,TRBV6-1,17,.,CASSYPLTNGFTGELFF,TGTGCCAGCAGTTATCCCCTCACTAACGGCTTCACCGGGGAGCTGTTTTTT
TRBJ1-6,many,TRBV7-9,16,.,CASSPLGEGGTSPLHF,TGTGCCAGCAGCCCGCTGGGTGAGGGAGGGACCTCACCCCTCCACTTT
TRBJ1-1,once,TRBV30,14,.,CAWSAYERGYKLFF,TGTGCCTGGAGTGCCTACGAGAGGGGGTACAAGCTTTTCTTT
TRBJ1-1,many,TRBV19,16,.,CASSPGHGNRNTEAFF,TGTGCCAGTAGTCCCGGACATGGAAATCGGAACACTGAAGCTTTCTTT
TRBJ2-7,many,TRBV7-2,14,.,CASSFGGNNYEQYF,TGTGCCAGCAGCTTTGGCGGAAACAACTACGAGCAGTACTTC
TRBJ2-2,many,TRBV20-1,13,.,CSASALAPGELFF,TGCAGTGCAAGTGCTCTAGCGCCCGGGGAGCTGTTTTTT
TRBJ2-7,.,TRBV6-2/TRBV6-3,15,TRBD2,CASRTGLAGGHEQYF,TGTGCCAGCAGAACGGGACTAGCGGGAGGTCACGAGCAGTACTTC
TRBJ2-1,many,TRBV20-1,14,TRBD2,CSASGLAGAQESIF,TGCAGTGCTAGCGGACTAGCGGGAGCCCAAGAATCGATCTTC
TRBJ1-1,many,TRBV19,12,.,CASSMGNTEAFF,TGTGCCAGTAGTATGGGGAACACTGAAGCTTTCTTT
TRBJ2-3,many,TRBV7-9,17,TRBD2,CASTKTGLAENTDTQYF,TGTGCCAGCACGAAAACGGGACTAGCGGAAAACACAGATACGCAGTATTTT
TRBJ2-1,many,TRBV27,15,.,CASSLLSDSYNEQFF,TGTGCCAGCAGTTTGCTCAGCGACTCCTACAATGAGCAGTTCTTC
TRBJ2-1,few,TRBV19,12,.,CASSKTRNEQFF,TGTGCCAGTAGTAAGACTCGAAATGAGCAGTTCTTC